One and the same sample provided the 16 T cell receptor beta chains below, sequenced in a study of identical twins. TCRdb redid the calling of the 5' RACE reads with MiXCR, one entry per CDR3 protein. The sample carries a few hundred thousand distinct CDR3 sequences, approximately 17% recorded once. Sample: naive T cells sorted from blood. These receptors were obtained from a man aged 50-59 years in good health.

This clonotype occurred a few times. The chain carries TRBV7-2 and TRBJ1-5, with TRBD1 identical over 12 bases. This CDR3 has 15 amino acids. Looked up from germline, CDR1 is SGHTA and CDR2 is FQGNSA. V was pared by 3 bases and J by 7 bases, with 4 bases of the junction left unmatched. CDR3 in amino acids: CASSFGTGGTQPQHF. The CDR3 DNA reads as TGTGCCAGCAGCTTCGGGACAGGGGGCACGCAGCCCCAGCATTTT.

This clonotype was seen many times. This chain connects TRBV11-2 to TRBJ1-6, with TRBD1 matching over 8 bases. CDR1 is SGHAT, CDR2 FQNNGV, per germline. The CDR3 length is 14 residues. V was clipped by 4 bases and J by 10 bases; unmatched bases: 6. The CDR3 region is CASSSGQGRSPLHF. CDR3 nucleotide sequence: TGTGCCAGCAGCTCTGGACAGGGACGGTCACCCCTCCACTTT.

This clonotype appeared many times. The rearrangement links TRBV9 to TRBJ2-3, with a tentative D call TRBD2 (5 bases). The CDR3 totals 14 residues. Germline V gives CDR1 SGDLS, CDR2 YYNGEE. With 0 bases removed from V and 6 bases from J, the gap between germline ends came to 11 bases. The CDR3 sequence: CASSVDAAEDTQYF. As DNA, the CDR3 is TGTGCCAGCAGCGTAGATGCAGCGGAGGATACGCAGTATTTT.

The sample holds a few counts of this clonotype. The rearrangement links TRBV29-1 to TRBJ2-3; 9 nucleotides align to TRBD2. After removal of 6 bases from V and 6 bases from J, the junction contained 7 bases not matched to a gene. Per germline, CDR1 SQVTM and CDR2 ANQGSEA. The CDR3 covers 13 residues. CDR3 coding DNA: TGCAGCGTAGCAGCGGGGGGAATTGATACGCAGTATTTT. Encoded protein: CSVAAGGIDTQYF.

This clonotype appeared a few times. The V and J genes are TRBV7-6 and TRBJ2-5; possibly TRBD1 for D (6 bases). V lost 2 bases, J lost 5 bases, and 15 bases lay in between. CDR3 length: 15 residues. The germline CDR1 and CDR2 sequences are SGHVS and FNYEAQ. The CDR3 DNA sequence: TGTGCCAGCAGCTTACCCACAGGGACCGGCGAGACCCAGTACTTC. Its protein is CASSLPTGTGETQYF.

V is TRBV14 and J is TRBJ1-6; D is unresolved. V dropped 0 bases and J dropped 7 bases, with 7 bases sitting between them. Looked up from germline, CDR1 is SGHDN and CDR2 is FVKESK. The CDR3 has 14 residues. DNA of the CDR3: TGTGCCAGCAGCCAAGAAACGGCGAATTCACCCCTCCACTTT. This encodes CASSQETANSPLHF.

To note about this clonotype: Since no conserved phenylalanine or tryptophan closes the CDR3, a read error is the likely cause. The V call is TRBV5-6, the J call TRBJ2-5, with D perhaps matching TRBD1 (6 bases). Between the trimmed V and J ends, which lost 4 bases and 5 bases, there was a span of 12 bases. The CDR3 is made up of 13 amino acids. CDR1 is SGHDT, CDR2 YYEEEE, per germline. CDR3 nucleotide sequence: TGTGCCAGCAGCAGGGACATCGGGGAGACCCAGTACCTC. This sequence encodes CASSRDIGETQYL.

This clonotype was counted many times. This chain joins TRBV25-1 and TRBJ2-1, with unresolved D. In germline, CDR1 is MGHDK, CDR2 SYGVNS. The V end was cut by 4 bases, the J end by 5 bases, with 9 bases between. The CDR3 length is 13 residues. This chain's CDR3 is CASSATSHNEQFF. Here the CDR3 DNA reads TGTGCCAGCAGTGCCACTTCACACAATGAGCAGTTCTTC.

The chain combines TRBV6-4 with TRBJ1-1, with D tentatively TRBD1 (6 bases). Germline CDR1 is MRHNA and CDR2 is SNTAGT. CDR3 length: 16 residues. Trimming stripped 6 bases from V and 3 bases from J, with 20 bases between. This CDR3 is CASSRRWDTGDTEAFF. CDR3 sequence (DNA): TGTGCCAGCAGCCGAAGGTGGGACACCGGTGACACTGAAGCTTTCTTT.

This clonotype has more than one count but fewer than ten. CDR3 region: CASSGPQGANVLTF. The CDR3 nucleotides are TGCGCCAGCAGCGGACCCCAGGGTGCCAACGTCCTGACTTTC. The rearrangement uses TRBV5-1 and TRBJ2-6; perhaps TRBD1 as D (5 bases). Germline V CDR1 and CDR2: SGHRS, YFSETQ. The CDR3 spans 14 residues. V lost 4 bases to trimming and J lost 7 bases, with 12 bases between them. Looking up the rest from reference TRBV5-1 and TRBJ2-6 gives the full variable domain: KAGVTQTPRYLIKTRGQQVTLSCSPISGHRSVSWYQQTPGQGLQFLFEYFSETQRNKGNFPGRFSGRQFSNSRSEMNVSTLELGDSALYLCASSGPQGANVLTFGAGSRLTVL.

This clonotype was seen repeatedly, ten times or more. V usage is TRBV9 and J usage is TRBJ1-2; 12 bases match TRBD1. J lost 6 bases, V lost 3 bases, and 18 bases had no gene match. The CDR3 has 19 amino acids. Germline V lookup: CDR1 SGDLS, CDR2 YYNGEE. The CDR3 sequence: CASSASLRDRGRRLDGYTF. CDR3 bases: TGTGCCAGCAGCGCGAGCCTCCGGGACAGGGGGCGAAGGTTGGATGGCTACACCTTC.

The sample holds many counts of this clonotype. The gene calls are TRBV20-1 and TRBJ1-1, with unresolved D. CDR3 length equals 14 residues. V was cut by 2 bases and J by 0 bases, with 10 bases left in between. The V gene's germline CDR1 is DFQATT and CDR2 SNEGSKA (reference sequence). The CDR3 nucleotides are TGCAGTGCTAGAAAGCCGGGGATGAACACTGAAGCTTTCTTT. It encodes CSARKPGMNTEAFF.

In this sample, this clonotype turned up a few times. The rearrangement links TRBV12-3 or TRBV12-4 to TRBJ2-3; TRBD1 matches 12 bases. V dropped 2 bases and J dropped 6; count of bases not matched to a gene: 6. The CDR3 consists of 16 residues. CDR3 region: CASSLPGTGGLDTQYF. Written as DNA, the CDR3 is TGTGCCAGCAGTTTACCCGGGACAGGGGGCTTGGATACGCAGTATTTT.

This clonotype turned up a few times. This chain joins TRBV10-3 and TRBJ1-5; 8 bases match TRBD1. The CDR3 consists of 15 residues. V was clipped by 3 bases and J by 7 bases; unmatched bases: 8. Germline lookup yields CDR1 ENHRY and CDR2 SYGVKD. The CDR3 region has the DNA TGTGCCATCAGTGAAGGGGGGACAGGCGGACAGCCCCAGCATTTT. Translated: CAISEGGTGGQPQHF.

A few counts support this clonotype. The chain links TRBV25-1 to TRBJ2-2; possible D gene TRBD1, 8 bases. Germline V CDR1 and CDR2: MGHDK, SYGVNS. The length of the CDR3 is 15 residues. The V end lost 6 bases, the J end lost 3 bases, and 14 bases lay between the germline ends. CDR3 in amino acids: CASRGGTGDTGELFF. DNA of the CDR3: TGTGCCAGCAGGGGGGGGACAGGAGACACCGGGGAGCTGTTTTTT.

This clonotype has just one count. This could be a read error, since a much larger clone is one nucleotide away. The V call is TRBV12-3 or TRBV12-4, the J call TRBJ2-1; D assignment may be TRBD1 or TRBD2 (5 bases each). V was trimmed by 4 bases and J by 4 bases, leaving 14 bases between them. The CDR3 has 15 residues. CDR3 sequence: CASSSTRGPYNEQFF. CDR3 in DNA: TGTGCCAGCAGTTCGACAAGGGGACCTTACAATGAGCAGTTCTTC.